The TCR beta chain under discussion was sequenced for a study of cytomegalovirus exposure and HLA in healthy donors. TCRdb keeps only in-frame clones here, not all; method: immunoSEQ multiplex PCR. The table has about 98,000 clones, roughly 85% seen once. This CDR3 contains 17 residues. Sequencing input: PBMCs. The chain has TRBV7-5 and TRBJ2-4; the table's D call TRBD2 went unverified against the DNA. TRBV7-5 is a pseudogene. The TCR comes from a woman in her 30s in good health and CMV-seronegative. CDR3 coding DNA: TGTGTCAGAAGCTTAGCGCATCTAGCGGTAGCCAAAAACATTCAGTACTTC. Its translation is CVRSLAHLAVAKNIQYF.